A single T cell receptor (beta chain) is shown here with its context. Its antigen is currently unknown. The sample belongs to a study of Tregs in tolerant kidney transplant recipients. Study-wide results and caveats: Few patients were studied, so findings need validation in larger groups.

The CDR3 contains 13 residues. CDR1 and CDR2 (germline): SGHVS, FQNEAQ. V was clipped by 2 bases and J by 4 bases, with 6 bases between them. Sequencing used immunoSEQ multiplex PCR; TCRdb keeps in-frame clones, though not all of them. Found here are around 50,000 clones, around four fifths of them singletons; the top ten hold roughly 5%. CD4+CD25+CD127- Tregs, CD4+CD25- non-Tregs, CD4 and CD8 cells were sorted. Sequences were obtained from CD4+ T cells from blood. The chain recombines TRBV7-8 with TRBJ1-5; D remains unclear. This TCR came from a human donor in good health. For the CDR3, the DNA is TGTGCCAGCAGCTTATCGCTGAATCAGCCCCAGCATTTT. Protein: CASSLSLNQPQHF.